The T cell receptor (beta chain) under discussion was sequenced for a study of cytomegalovirus exposure and HLA in healthy donors. The CDR3 contains 13 residues. Germline assignment: CDR1 SGHNT and CDR2 YYREEE (reference sequence). Trimming shortened V by 3 bases and J by 2 bases, and 9 bases separated the two germline ends. PCR employed 60 Vbeta and 13 Jbeta primers. Profiled with immunoSEQ multiplex PCR; TCRdb holds only in-frame clones, not every one. The table lists approximately 170,000 clones, approximately 80% of them singletons. This clone was seen only a few times. Sequenced material: PBMCs. The chain couples TRBV5-4 to TRBJ2-7; possible D gene TRBD1, 5 bases. The source of this sequence is a woman aged 35 to 49 in good health and CMV-seropositive. Written as DNA, the CDR3 is TGTGCCAGCAGCTCGACAGTGACCTACGAGCAGTACTTC. Translated, it gives CASSSTVTYEQYF.